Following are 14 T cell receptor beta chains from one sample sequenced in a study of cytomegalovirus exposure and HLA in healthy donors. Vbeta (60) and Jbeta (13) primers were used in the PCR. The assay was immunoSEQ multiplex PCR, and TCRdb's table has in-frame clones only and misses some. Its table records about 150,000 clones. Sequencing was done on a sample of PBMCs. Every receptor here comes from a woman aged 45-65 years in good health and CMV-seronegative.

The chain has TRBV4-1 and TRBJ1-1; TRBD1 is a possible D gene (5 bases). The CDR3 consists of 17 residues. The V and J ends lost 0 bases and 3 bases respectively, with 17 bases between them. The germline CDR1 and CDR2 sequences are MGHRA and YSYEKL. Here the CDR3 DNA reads TGCGCCAGCAGCCAAGATTGGGGAGGGGAACCGGACACTGAAGCTTTCTTT. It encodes CASSQDWGGEPDTEAFF.

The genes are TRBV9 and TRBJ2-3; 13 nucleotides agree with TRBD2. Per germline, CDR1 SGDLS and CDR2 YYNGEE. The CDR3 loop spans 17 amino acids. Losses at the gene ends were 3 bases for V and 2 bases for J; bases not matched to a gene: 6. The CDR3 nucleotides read TGTGCCAGCAGCGGGGGGACTAGCGGGACTTTCACAGATACGCAGTATTTT. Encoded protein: CASSGGTSGTFTDTQYF.

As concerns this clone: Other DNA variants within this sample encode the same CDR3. The CDR3 loop reads CASSQGDSSYEQYF. The CDR3, as DNA: TGCGCCAGCAGCCAAGGTGACAGCTCCTACGAGCAGTACTTC. The chain combines TRBV4-1 with TRBJ2-7; possible D gene TRBD1, 5 bases. V was pared by 1 base and J by 0 bases, with 7 bases between. CDR1 and CDR2 (germline): MGHRA, YSYEKL. This CDR3 region has 14 residues.

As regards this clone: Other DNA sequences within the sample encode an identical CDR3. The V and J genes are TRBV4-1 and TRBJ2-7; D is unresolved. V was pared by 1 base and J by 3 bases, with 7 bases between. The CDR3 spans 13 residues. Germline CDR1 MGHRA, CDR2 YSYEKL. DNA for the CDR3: TGCGCCAGCAGCCAAGGACTGCGCTACGAGCAGTACTTC. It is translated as CASSQGLRYEQYF.

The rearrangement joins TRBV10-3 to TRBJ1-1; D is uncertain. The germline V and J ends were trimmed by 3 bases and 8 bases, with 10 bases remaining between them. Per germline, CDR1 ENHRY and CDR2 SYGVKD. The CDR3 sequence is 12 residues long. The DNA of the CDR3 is TGTGCCATCAGTGATGGCCTTCGCGAAGCTTTCTTT. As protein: CAISDGLREAFF.

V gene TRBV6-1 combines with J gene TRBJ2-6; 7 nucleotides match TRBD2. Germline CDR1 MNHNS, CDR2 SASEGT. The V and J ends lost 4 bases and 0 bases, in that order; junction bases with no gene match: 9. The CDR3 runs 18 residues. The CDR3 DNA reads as TGTGCCAGCAGTGCTCGGGGGACTACCTACTCTGGGGCCAACGTCCTGACTTTC. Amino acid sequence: CASSARGTTYSGANVLTF.

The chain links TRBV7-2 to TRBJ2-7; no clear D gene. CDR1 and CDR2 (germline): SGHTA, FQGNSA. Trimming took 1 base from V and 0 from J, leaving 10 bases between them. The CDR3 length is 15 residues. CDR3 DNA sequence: TGTGCCAGCAGCTTAGTAAGGCGGAGCTCCTACGAGCAGTACTTC. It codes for CASSLVRRSSYEQYF.

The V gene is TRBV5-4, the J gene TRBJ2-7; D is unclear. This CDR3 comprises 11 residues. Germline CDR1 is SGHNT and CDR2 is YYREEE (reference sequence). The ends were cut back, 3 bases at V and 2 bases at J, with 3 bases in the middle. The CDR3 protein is CASSSAYEQYF. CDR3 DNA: TGTGCCAGCAGCTCGGCCTACGAGCAGTACTTC.

The CDR3 DNA is TGTGCCAGTAGTATAGTAGGGGGAAGCAATCAGCCCCAGCATTTT. It codes for CASSIVGGSNQPQHF. This chain joins TRBV19 and TRBJ1-5; maybe TRBD1 (6 bases). V was cut by 1 base and J by 1 base, with 8 bases left in between. Germline V gives CDR1 LNHDA, CDR2 SQIVND (reference sequence). The CDR3 spans 15 residues.

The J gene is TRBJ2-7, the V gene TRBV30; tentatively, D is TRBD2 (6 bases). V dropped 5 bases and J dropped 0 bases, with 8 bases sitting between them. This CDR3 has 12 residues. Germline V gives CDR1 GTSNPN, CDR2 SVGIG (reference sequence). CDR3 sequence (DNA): TGTGCCTGGTGGAGGGACTCCTACGAGCAGTACTTC. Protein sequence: CAWWRDSYEQYF. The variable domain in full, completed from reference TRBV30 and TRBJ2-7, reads SQTIHQWPATLVQPVGSPLSLECTVEGTSNPNLYWYRQAAGRGLQLLFYSVGIGQISSEVPQNLSASRPQDRQFILSSKKLLLSDSGFYLCAWWRDSYEQYFGPGTRLTVT.

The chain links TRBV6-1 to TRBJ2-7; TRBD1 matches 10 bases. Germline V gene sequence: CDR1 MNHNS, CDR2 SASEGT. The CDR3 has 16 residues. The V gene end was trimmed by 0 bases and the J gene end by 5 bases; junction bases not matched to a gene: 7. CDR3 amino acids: CASSEAHRQGANEQYF. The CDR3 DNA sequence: TGTGCCAGCAGTGAAGCGCATCGACAGGGGGCGAACGAGCAGTACTTC.

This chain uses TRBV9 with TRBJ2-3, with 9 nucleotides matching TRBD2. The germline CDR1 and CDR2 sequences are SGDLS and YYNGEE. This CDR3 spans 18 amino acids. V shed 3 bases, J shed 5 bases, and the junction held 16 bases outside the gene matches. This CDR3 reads CASSANLAGANLLDTQYF. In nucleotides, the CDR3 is TGTGCCAGCAGCGCCAACTTAGCGGGGGCGAACCTTTTAGATACGCAGTATTTT.

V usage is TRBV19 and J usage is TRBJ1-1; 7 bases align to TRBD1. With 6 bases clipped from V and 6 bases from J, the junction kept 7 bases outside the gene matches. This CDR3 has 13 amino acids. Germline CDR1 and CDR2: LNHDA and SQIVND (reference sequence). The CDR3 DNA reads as TGTGCCAGTAGGGCAGGGGGAAACGCTGAAGCTTTCTTT. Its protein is CASRAGGNAEAFF.

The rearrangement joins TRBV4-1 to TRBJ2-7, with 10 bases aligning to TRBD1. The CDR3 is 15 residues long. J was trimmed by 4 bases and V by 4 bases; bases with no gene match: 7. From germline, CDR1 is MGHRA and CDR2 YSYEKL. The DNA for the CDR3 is TGCGCCAGCAGCCCACCCGACAGGGGGCTTTACGAGCAGTACTTC. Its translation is CASSPPDRGLYEQYF.